These T cell receptor beta chains were read from a single sample in a study of T-cell memory formation after mild COVID-19. TCRdb re-analysed the 5' RACE reads in MiXCR, keeping a single row per CDR3 protein. The data contain 580,000 or so distinct CDR3 sequences, 17% of them singletons. The sequenced sample was PBMCs or a T cell subset sorted from them (not recorded which). Receptors originate from an adult woman who had mild COVID-19 (a few samples of this study predate the infection). Cell type and time point are not known. Both conserved end residues are part of each CDR3. Fields, in order: D gene, V gene, J gene, clone size, CDR3 DNA, CDR3 protein. D genes are given only for firm matches. Where a row states a size, it is once, few, many or the class of an expanded clone; other rows omit it.

D gene: TRBD2; V gene: TRBV4-2; J gene: TRBJ2-1; clone size: .; CDR3 DNA: TGTGCCAGCAGCCAAGAAGGGACTAGCGGGAGTTTTGGTGAGCAGTTCTTC; CDR3 protein: CASSQEGTSGSFGEQFF
D gene: .; V gene: TRBV11-2; J gene: TRBJ2-6; clone size: few; CDR3 DNA: TGTGCCAGCAGCTCCACTAGAACCGGGGCCAACGTCCTGACTTTC; CDR3 protein: CASSSTRTGANVLTF
D gene: .; V gene: TRBV6-2/TRBV6-3; J gene: TRBJ1-5; clone size: .; CDR3 DNA: TGTGCCAGCAGTGGGACTTCCCGGAGCAATCAGCCCCAGCATTTT; CDR3 protein: CASSGTSRSNQPQHF
D gene: .; V gene: TRBV7-9; J gene: TRBJ1-1; clone size: few; CDR3 DNA: TGTGCCAGCAGCTTAGTATCGGGACCTGAAGCTTTCTTT; CDR3 protein: CASSLVSGPEAFF
D gene: TRBD1; V gene: TRBV12-3/TRBV12-4; J gene: TRBJ2-5; clone size: .; CDR3 DNA: TGTGCCAGCAGTCCTCCCGGGACAGGGTCCCCGGGGTCCCAGTACTTC; CDR3 protein: CASSPPGTGSPGSQYF
D gene: TRBD2; V gene: TRBV12-3/TRBV12-4; J gene: TRBJ2-3; clone size: .; CDR3 DNA: TGTGCCAGCAGTAGACTAGCGGGGGTCAGCACAGATACGCAGTATTTT; CDR3 protein: CASSRLAGVSTDTQYF
D gene: TRBD2; V gene: TRBV10-3; J gene: TRBJ2-7; clone size: few; CDR3 DNA: TGTGCCGTCCGGGGACTAGCGGGACAAGAGTCCGAGCAGTACTTC; CDR3 protein: CAVRGLAGQESEQYF
D gene: TRBD2; V gene: TRBV6-2/TRBV6-3; J gene: TRBJ2-3; clone size: .; CDR3 DNA: TGTGCCAGCAGATTAGCGGGAGCTGCGGATACGCAGTATTTT; CDR3 protein: CASRLAGAADTQYF
D gene: TRBD1; V gene: TRBV6-1; J gene: TRBJ1-5; clone size: .; CDR3 DNA: TGTGCCAGCCGTCTTGGGACAGATCGTAGCAATCAGCCCCAGCATTTT; CDR3 protein: CASRLGTDRSNQPQHF
D gene: TRBD2; V gene: TRBV4-2; J gene: TRBJ2-3; clone size: few; CDR3 DNA: TGTGCCAGCAGCCAACCGACTAGCGGGGGGACAGATACGCAGTATTTT; CDR3 protein: CASSQPTSGGTDTQYF
D gene: .; V gene: TRBV27; J gene: TRBJ1-2; clone size: .; CDR3 DNA: TGTGCCAGCAGCCTCACCGCAAGAGGGGTTTGGTATGGCTACACCTTC; CDR3 protein: CASSLTARGVWYGYTF
D gene: .; V gene: TRBV6-6; J gene: TRBJ1-6; clone size: .; CDR3 DNA: TGTGCCAGCAGTTATCAAATAAATAATTCACCCCTCCACTTT; CDR3 protein: CASSYQINNSPLHF